These T cell receptor beta chains were read from a single sample in a study of graft-versus-host responses after intestinal transplantation. These receptors lack a known antigen. Here immunoSEQ multiplex PCR was the method, and the copy in TCRdb shows in-frame clones only, minus some. In the table there are about 36,000 clones, roughly 95% of which are singletons. Sample: unstimulated CD4+ T cells sorted from spleen or lymph node cells, taken before transplant. All receptors come from a human donor who was the organ donor for an intestinal transplant. The CDR3 runs from the conserved cysteine through the conserved F or W. The order of the fields is CDR3 protein, J gene, V gene, CDR3 length.

CASSQGLEPYEQYF,TRBJ2-7,TRBV5-4,14
CASSMGQNYGYTF,TRBJ1-2,TRBV5-1,13
CASSVQGRVNTEAFF,TRBJ1-1,TRBV2,15
CASSLVGDLNTEAFF,TRBJ1-1,TRBV7-2,15
CARDAGGPQETQYF,TRBJ2-5,TRBV27,14
CARSTGLAGAYNEQFF,TRBJ2-1,TRBV5-3,16
CAWSGFGVGYTF,TRBJ1-2,TRBV30,12
CASSLWGPDTDTQYF,TRBJ2-3,TRBV7-9,15
CASSLSLAGSEQYF,TRBJ2-4,TRBV27,14
CASSLAGGISYNEQFF,TRBJ2-1,TRBV7-2,16
CASSLAAGVYEQYF,TRBJ2-7,TRBV11-3,14
CASSSGSGNTIYF,TRBJ1-3,TRBV7-3,13
CASSLLDEQYF,TRBJ2-7,TRBV5-4,11
CAWSVSQNQPQHF,TRBJ1-5,TRBV30,13
CASSSSGGSNTGELFF,TRBJ2-2,TRBV5-5,16
CASVGTGVSQPQHF,TRBJ1-5,TRBV6-1,14
CASSQGLAGGWETQYF,TRBJ2-5,TRBV4-1,16
CASSGEGGDEQFF,TRBJ2-1,TRBV6-4,13
CASSSGQLLYSYEQYF,TRBJ2-7,TRBV2,16
CATRTAGYGEQFF,TRBJ2-1,TRBV19,13
CASSKSREADTQYF,TRBJ2-3,TRBV19,14
CASSHWTGPSSYEQYF,TRBJ2-7,TRBV5-1,16
CASSFGSSGNTIYF,TRBJ1-3,TRBV5-4,14
CASRPLSSYNEQFF,TRBJ2-1,TRBV27,14
CASSLGQGFGYTF,TRBJ1-2,TRBV5-5,13
CASSPGQGGNSPLHF,TRBJ1-6,TRBV11-3,15
CASRLQGHEQYF,TRBJ2-7,TRBV2,12
CASSLDRDGYTF,TRBJ1-2,TRBV5-1,12
CASRDSGGPTWYF,TRBJ2-5,TRBV2,13
CASSEISRKGTQETQYF,TRBJ2-5,TRBV6-1,17
CASSSDRGGANVLTF,TRBJ2-6,TRBV5-8,15
CASSGTSGETQYF,TRBJ2-5,TRBV7-3,13
CASSFRTSTGELFF,TRBJ2-2,TRBV5-4,14
CASSYYGNHYGYTF,TRBJ1-2,TRBV6-6,14
CAISETVANTEAFF,TRBJ1-1,TRBV10-3,14
CASSRGPQETQYF,TRBJ2-5,TRBV7-2,13
CATSRGLLPEETQYF,TRBJ2-5,TRBV15,15
CASSLTGVRGEQFF,TRBJ2-1,TRBV11-2,14
CASSIWGTGELFF,TRBJ2-2,TRBV7-8,13
CASSRSPGGGYTF,TRBJ1-2,TRBV19,13
CASSPGTSAETQYF,TRBJ2-5,TRBV7-3,14